What follows are 30 T cell receptor beta chains derived from one specimen sequenced in a study of CD8 T cells in Susac syndrome. Random-hexamer reverse transcription was applied to about 0.5 to 1 ug RNA. One entry per CDR3 protein, called by TCRdb with MiXCR from the immunoSEQ multiplex PCR reads. Among about 76,000 distinct CDR3 sequences listed, roughly 92% were seen once. Source material: CD8+ T cells from PBMCs. The receptor source for this set is a human donor with Susac syndrome.

The V gene is TRBV27, the J gene TRBJ1-1, with 8 bases lining up with TRBD1. The V segment lost 6 bases and the J segment 1 base; nucleotides outside the gene matches: 13. Germline CDR1 is MNHEY and CDR2 is SMNVEV (reference sequence). The CDR3 has 17 residues. This CDR3 reads CASSPGTGGLGNTEAFF. CDR3 nucleotide sequence: TGTGCCAGCAGCCCCGGGACAGGTGGCCTCGGGAACACTGAAGCTTTCTTT.

The rearrangement joins TRBV6-1 to TRBJ2-7; 10 bases are shared with TRBD1. V lost 4 bases and J lost 0; bases outside the gene matches: 6. CDR1 MNHNS and CDR2 SASEGT come from the germline V gene. The CDR3 is 16 amino acids. The CDR3 bases are TGTGCCAGCAGTGCCTCCGGGACAGGGGTCTCCTACGAGCAGTACTTC. Encoded protein: CASSASGTGVSYEQYF.

The V and J genes are TRBV29-1 and TRBJ1-1, with a possible D match to TRBD1 (6 bases). The ends were cut back, 7 bases at V and 5 bases at J, with 11 bases in the middle. Germline assignment: CDR1 SQVTM and CDR2 ANQGSEA. The CDR3 totals 11 residues. CDR3 DNA sequence: TGCAGCGGGGGGGGCGGGACTGAAGCTTTCTTT. The encoded protein is CSGGGGTEAFF. Variable domain in full (rest from reference TRBV29-1 and TRBJ1-1): SAVISQKPSRDICQRGTSLTIQCQVDSQVTMMFWYRQQPGQSLTLIATANQGSEATYESGFVIDKFPISRPNLTFSTLTVSNMSPEDSSIYLCSGGGGTEAFFGQGTRLTVV.

The V gene is TRBV5-8, the J gene TRBJ1-2, with D perhaps TRBD1 (5 bases). Germline lookup yields CDR1 SGHTS and CDR2 YDEGEE. The CDR3 is made up of 14 amino acids. Between the trimmed V and J ends, which lost 2 bases and 5 bases, there was a span of 13 bases. CDR3 coding DNA: TGTGCCAGCAGCTTCAGGGAGGGAATATATGGCTACACCTTC. Amino acids: CASSFREGIYGYTF.

The rearrangement links TRBV7-9 to TRBJ1-2; D gene unclear. Trimming cost V 4 bases and J 8 bases, with 14 bases left between them. The CDR3 covers 13 residues. Germline V gives CDR1 SEHNR, CDR2 FQNEAQ (reference sequence). The CDR3 loop is CASSSPGPEGYTF. The CDR3 DNA sequence: TGTGCCAGCAGCTCCCCCGGGCCAGAGGGCTACACCTTC.

The chain carries TRBV7-2 and TRBJ1-1; D is uncertain. Germline CDR1 SGHTA, CDR2 FQGNSA. The CDR3 runs to 15 residues. V shed 2 bases and J shed 0 bases, with 10 bases lying between them. The chain's CDR3 is CASSLRQSMNTEAFF. The CDR3 nucleotides read TGTGCCAGCAGCTTAAGACAAAGCATGAACACTGAAGCTTTCTTT.

This chain uses TRBV10-3 with TRBJ1-1; D is unresolved. The V end was cut by 8 bases, the J end by 1 base, with 11 bases between. Germline CDR1 and CDR2: ENHRY and SYGVKD. This CDR3 contains 13 residues. CDR3 loop: CAIRPGENTEAFF. CDR3 coding DNA: TGTGCCATCCGGCCCGGAGAGAACACTGAAGCTTTCTTT.

The V and J genes are TRBV11-2 and TRBJ2-4, with 7 bases lining up with TRBD2. The germline V gene has CDR1 SGHAT and CDR2 FQNNGV. V dropped 6 bases and J dropped 1; count of bases not matched to a gene: 18. The CDR3 sequence is 19 residues long. CDR3 nucleotides: TGTGCCAGCAGAATGGGGGTGGTCGGCGGGAGCGATGCCAAAAACATTCAGTACTTC. It translates to CASRMGVVGGSDAKNIQYF.

The genes are TRBV24-1 and TRBJ2-1; 14 positions match TRBD2. With 9 bases clipped from V and 6 bases from J, the junction kept 0 bases outside the gene matches. Germline V gives CDR1 KGHDR, CDR2 SFDVKD. The CDR3 has 13 amino acids. This chain's CDR3 is CATGLAGGNEQFF. The CDR3 nucleotides are TGTGCCACCGGACTAGCGGGAGGCAATGAGCAGTTCTTC.

This chain links TRBV28 with TRBJ2-2, with 9 bases aligning to TRBD1. CDR1 is MDHEN, CDR2 SYDVKM, per germline. The V and J ends lost 6 bases and 7 bases, in that order; junction bases with no gene match: 6. The CDR3 is 14 amino acids. Here the CDR3 DNA reads TGTGCCAGCAGGGAACAGGGGGCGGGCGGGGAGCTGTTTTTT. As protein: CASREQGAGGELFF.

V is TRBV18 and J is TRBJ2-1; a possible D gene is TRBD2 (6 bases). V gave up 2 bases and J gave up 4 bases, with 15 bases separating them. The CDR3 has 16 residues. Germline V gene lookup returns CDR1 KGHSH and CDR2 LQKENI. In nucleotides, the CDR3 is TGTGCCAGCTCACCAGATTCCGGGACTGGGTACAATGAGCAGTTCTTC. Its translation: CASSPDSGTGYNEQFF.

The chain employs TRBV4-1 and TRBJ2-7; no clear D gene. V lost 0 bases and J lost 2, with 20 bases in between. The germline gives CDR1 MGHRA, CDR2 YSYEKL. This CDR3 spans 18 amino acids. CDR3 nucleotide sequence: TGCGCCAGCAGCCAAGATCGGAAGGTTGCAGGCGAAACCTACGAGCAGTACTTC. Protein: CASSQDRKVAGETYEQYF.

This clonotype was seen a few times. The rearrangement links TRBV20-1 to TRBJ2-7; 10 positions match TRBD2. Unmatched junction bases numbered 9, after V lost 5 bases and J lost 5 bases. Germline-derived CDR1 and CDR2 are DFQATT and SNEGSKA (reference sequence). The CDR3 spans 14 residues. This CDR3 is CSAASGSSINEQYF. CDR3 DNA: TGCAGTGCTGCTAGCGGGAGTAGTATCAACGAGCAGTACTTC.

V gene TRBV20-1 combines with J gene TRBJ1-1; unclear D gene. Trimming removed 1 base at V and 0 bases at J, with 15 bases between. This CDR3 has 16 residues. Germline-derived CDR1 and CDR2 are DFQATT and SNEGSKA (reference sequence). The CDR3 DNA sequence: TGCAGTGCTAGAGTTCGTGGTGGGTACATGAACACTGAAGCTTTCTTT. The encoded protein is CSARVRGGYMNTEAFF.

The chain is built from TRBV27 and TRBJ2-1; TRBD2 is a possible D gene (5 bases). Trimming pared 2 bases from V and 7 bases from J, leaving 15 bases between. The germline gives CDR1 MNHEY, CDR2 SMNVEV (reference sequence). This CDR3 is 15 amino acids long. The CDR3 sequence is CASSLGFPSGNEQFF. The CDR3 bases are TGTGCCAGCAGTTTAGGCTTCCCCTCGGGGAATGAGCAGTTCTTC.

The V and J genes are TRBV2 and TRBJ2-7; D uncertain. The CDR3 runs 11 residues. The V and J ends lost 2 bases and 6 bases respectively, with 5 bases between them. CDR1 and CDR2 from the germline V gene are SNHLY and FYNNEI. For the CDR3, the DNA is TGTGCCAGCAGTGAAACAGCCGAGCAGTACTTC. Translated: CASSETAEQYF.

The V and J genes are TRBV28 and TRBJ2-1; D call uncertain. V lost 2 bases, J lost 0 bases, and 8 bases lay in between. The CDR3 runs to 15 residues. Germline V gives CDR1 MDHEN, CDR2 SYDVKM. CDR3 amino acids: CASSLLGFSYNEQFF. CDR3 nucleotide sequence: TGTGCCAGCAGTTTACTTGGGTTCTCCTACAATGAGCAGTTCTTC.

On this clonotype itself: At one end, the junction sequence differs from germline, possibly due to a read error. This sequence joins TRBV6-6 and TRBJ2-3; D is possibly TRBD2 (5 bases). The V gene's germline CDR1 is MNHNY and CDR2 SVGAGI (reference sequence). This CDR3 region has 16 residues. The CDR3: CASSAEGLSPTHTQYF. In DNA, the CDR3 is TGTGCCAGCAGTGCCGAGGGCCTGTCCCCCACACATACGCAGTATTTT.

The chain has TRBV28 and TRBJ1-3; 8 bases agree with TRBD1. Germline V gives CDR1 MDHEN, CDR2 SYDVKM. The CDR3 is 16 amino acids. With 7 bases clipped from V and 2 bases from J, the junction kept 10 bases outside the gene matches. CDR3 residues: CASTYDRGVPGNTIYF. CDR3 coding DNA: TGTGCCAGCACATACGACAGGGGAGTTCCTGGAAACACCATATATTTT.

This clonotype was seen just once. The chain carries TRBV5-1 and TRBJ2-1; 7 nucleotides match TRBD2. The CDR3 contains 17 residues. V lost 4 bases and J lost 2; bases outside the gene matches: 12. The germline V gene encodes CDR1 SGHRS and CDR2 YFSETQ. The CDR3 DNA sequence: TGCGCCAGCAGCGGGGAGCCGAGGGCGGGGGCCTACAATGAGCAGTTCTTC. It codes for CASSGEPRAGAYNEQFF. The full variable domain, its missing parts supplied by reference TRBV5-1 and TRBJ2-1, is KAGVTQTPRYLIKTRGQQVTLSCSPISGHRSVSWYQQTPGQGLQFLFEYFSETQRNKGNFPGRFSGRQFSNSRSEMNVSTLELGDSALYLCASSGEPRAGAYNEQFFGPGTRLTVL.

The chain joins TRBV2 to TRBJ2-1, with 11 nucleotides matching TRBD2. In germline, CDR1 is SNHLY, CDR2 FYNNEI. The CDR3 sequence is 15 residues long. The junction had 8 bases not matched to a gene; V was cut back by 6 bases and J by 7 bases. CDR3 DNA: TGTGCCAGCAGCTCACTAGCGGGAGTTGAGAATGAGCAGTTCTTC. The encoded protein is CASSSLAGVENEQFF. The full variable domain, rest sourced from reference TRBV2 and TRBJ2-1, is EPEVTQTPSHQVTQMGQEVILRCVPISNHLYFYWYRQILGQKVEFLVSFYNNEISEKSEIFDDQFSVERPDGSNFTLKIRSTKLEDSAMYFCASSSLAGVENEQFFGPGTRLTVL.

This clonotype was found once. The rearrangement joins TRBV27 to TRBJ2-7; D is unresolved. Looked up from germline, CDR1 is MNHEY and CDR2 is SMNVEV (reference sequence). This CDR3 is 13 amino acids long. The V gene lost 8 bases and the J gene lost 0 bases, with 11 bases spanning the gap. The CDR3 DNA follows: TGTGCCAGCCAGAGCCGCTACTCCTACGAGCAGTACTTC. This sequence encodes CASQSRYSYEQYF.

The chain couples TRBV20-1 to TRBJ2-7; D uncertain. V was clipped by 2 bases and J by 1 base, with 12 bases between them. The CDR3 length is 14 residues. Germline-derived CDR1 and CDR2 are DFQATT and SNEGSKA (reference sequence). The CDR3 sequence: CSARRQVGSYEQYF. CDR3 DNA: TGCAGTGCTAGAAGGCAGGTAGGGTCCTACGAGCAGTACTTC.

The chain links TRBV18 to TRBJ1-1; tentative D call: TRBD1 (6 bases). Germline V lookup: CDR1 KGHSH, CDR2 LQKENI. The CDR3 totals 16 residues. Trimming pared 5 bases from V and 0 bases from J, leaving 16 bases between. The CDR3 nucleotides read TGTGCCAGCTCAGTACAGGGCTCAGCCATGAACACTGAAGCTTTCTTT. This sequence encodes CASSVQGSAMNTEAFF. Looking up the rest from reference TRBV18 and TRBJ1-1 gives the full variable domain: NAGVMQNPRHLVRRRGQEARLRCSPMKGHSHVYWYRQLPEEGLKFMVYLQKENIIDESGMPKERFSAEFPKEGPSILRIQQVVRGDSAAYFCASSVQGSAMNTEAFFGQGTRLTVV.

The V call is TRBV12-5, the J call TRBJ1-2; TRBD1 might be the D (5 bases). This CDR3 is 15 amino acids long. V lost 2 bases, J lost 8 bases, and 18 bases lay in between. Germline lookup yields CDR1 LGHNT and CDR2 FRNRAP. Here the CDR3 DNA reads TGTGCTAGTGGTTTGTTCCCCTTACAGGTGAAAGGCTACACCTTC. The encoded protein is CASGLFPLQVKGYTF.

The chain recombines TRBV6-1 with TRBJ2-5, with D unresolved. This CDR3 comprises 14 residues. Per germline, CDR1 MNHNS and CDR2 SASEGT. V was clipped by 0 bases and J by 5 bases, with 10 bases between them. This CDR3 is CASSEARSFETQYF. The CDR3 region has the DNA TGTGCCAGCAGTGAAGCCAGGTCCTTCGAGACCCAGTACTTC.

This rearrangement joins TRBV6-2 or TRBV6-3 to TRBJ2-5; the D call may be TRBD1 or TRBD2 (7 bases each). Trimming removed 4 bases at V and 5 bases at J, with 14 bases between. Germline values: CDR1 MNHEY, CDR2 SVGEGT. The CDR3 runs 14 residues. CDR3 coding DNA: TGTGCCAGCAGTTTATACAGGGGAGGGGAGACCCAGTACTTC. Protein sequence: CASSLYRGGETQYF.

The chain uses TRBV10-3 and TRBJ1-1; D might be TRBD1 (5 bases). Trimming took off 4 bases at V and 1 base at J, with 13 bases between the two ends. The CDR3 runs to 15 residues. Germline values: CDR1 ENHRY, CDR2 SYGVKD. The CDR3 here is CAISAQGWGNTEAFF. CDR3 sequence (DNA): TGTGCCATCAGTGCGCAGGGATGGGGGAACACTGAAGCTTTCTTT.

V and J are TRBV5-6 and TRBJ1-2, with no clear D. Germline V gene sequence: CDR1 SGHDT, CDR2 YYEEEE. CDR3 length: 15 amino acids. V shed 2 bases and J shed 4 bases, with 15 bases lying between them. The CDR3, as DNA: TGTGCCAGCAGCTTATCATACCGGCCTACCTATGGCTACACCTTC. Translated: CASSLSYRPTYGYTF.

The chain uses TRBV12-3 or TRBV12-4 and TRBJ1-2; tentatively, D is TRBD1 (5 bases). The CDR3 loop spans 13 amino acids. V lost 6 bases and J 4 bases, leaving 12 bases between the germline ends. CDR3 region: CASRPTASYGYTF. CDR3 bases: TGTGCCAGCAGACCGACAGCTTCCTATGGCTACACCTTC.